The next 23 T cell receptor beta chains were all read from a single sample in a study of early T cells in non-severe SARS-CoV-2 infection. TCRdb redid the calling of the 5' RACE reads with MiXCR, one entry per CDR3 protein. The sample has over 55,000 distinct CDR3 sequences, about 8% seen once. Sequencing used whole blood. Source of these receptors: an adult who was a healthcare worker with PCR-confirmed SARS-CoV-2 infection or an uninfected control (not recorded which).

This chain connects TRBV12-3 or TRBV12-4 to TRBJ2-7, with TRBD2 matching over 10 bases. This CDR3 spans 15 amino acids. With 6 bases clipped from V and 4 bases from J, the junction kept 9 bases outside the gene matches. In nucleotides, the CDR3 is TGTGCCAGCAGCCCGGGGGGGACTAGCGTGTACGAGCAGTACTTC. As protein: CASSPGGTSVYEQYF.

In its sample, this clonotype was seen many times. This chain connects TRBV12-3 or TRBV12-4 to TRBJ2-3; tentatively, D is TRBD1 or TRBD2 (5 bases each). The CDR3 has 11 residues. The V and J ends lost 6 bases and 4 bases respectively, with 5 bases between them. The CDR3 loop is CASRGPDTQYF. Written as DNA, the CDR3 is TGTGCCAGCAGGGGACCAGATACGCAGTATTTT.

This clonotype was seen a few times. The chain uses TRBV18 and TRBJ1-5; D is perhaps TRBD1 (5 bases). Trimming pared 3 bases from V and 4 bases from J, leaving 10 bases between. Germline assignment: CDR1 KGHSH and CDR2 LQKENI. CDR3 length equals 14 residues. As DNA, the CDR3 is TGTGCCAGCTCACCCCGGGACGGAAATCAGCCCCAGCATTTT. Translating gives CASSPRDGNQPQHF.

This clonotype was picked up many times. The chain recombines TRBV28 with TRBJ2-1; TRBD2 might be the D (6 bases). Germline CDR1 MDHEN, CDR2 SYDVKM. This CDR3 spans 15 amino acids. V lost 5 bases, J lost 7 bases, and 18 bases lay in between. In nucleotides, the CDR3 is TGTGCCAGCAGTGGAACGTTCGGGAGTATGAATGAGCAGTTCTTC. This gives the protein CASSGTFGSMNEQFF.

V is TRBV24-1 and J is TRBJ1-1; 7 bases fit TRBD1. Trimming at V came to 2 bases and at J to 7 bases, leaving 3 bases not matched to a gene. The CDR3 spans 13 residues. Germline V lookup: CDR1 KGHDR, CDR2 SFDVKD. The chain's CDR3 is CATSDWGDSEAFF. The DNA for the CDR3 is TGTGCCACCAGTGATTGGGGGGACAGTGAAGCTTTCTTT.

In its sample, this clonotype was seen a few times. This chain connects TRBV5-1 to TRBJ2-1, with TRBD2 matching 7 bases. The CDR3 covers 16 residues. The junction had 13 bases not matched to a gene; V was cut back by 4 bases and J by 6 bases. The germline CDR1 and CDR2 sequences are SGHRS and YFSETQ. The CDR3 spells CASSLVAGVVRNEQFF. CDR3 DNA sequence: TGCGCCAGCAGCCTAGTGGCGGGAGTAGTGCGCAATGAGCAGTTCTTC.

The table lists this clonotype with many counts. CDR3: CASSANRRGLYGYTF. CDR3 in DNA: TGTGCCAGCAGCGCAAACAGGCGAGGGCTCTATGGCTACACCTTC. The gene calls are TRBV7-9 and TRBJ1-2; possible D gene TRBD1, 5 bases. From germline, CDR1 is SEHNR and CDR2 FQNEAQ (reference sequence). V was cut by 5 bases and J by 4 bases, with 17 bases left in between. The CDR3 is 15 amino acids. The full variable domain, rest sourced from reference TRBV7-9 and TRBJ1-2, is DTGVSQNPRHKITKRGQNVTFRCDPISEHNRLYWYRQTLGQGPEFLTYFQNEAQLEKSRLLSDRFSAERPKGSFSTLEIQRTEQGDSAMYLCASSANRRGLYGYTFGSGTRLTVV.

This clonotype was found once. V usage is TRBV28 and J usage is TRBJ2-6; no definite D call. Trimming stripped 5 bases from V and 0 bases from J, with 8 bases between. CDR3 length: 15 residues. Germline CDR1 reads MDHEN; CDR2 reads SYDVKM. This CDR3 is CASSPPTSGANVLTF. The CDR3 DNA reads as TGTGCCAGCAGTCCCCCCACCTCTGGGGCCAACGTCCTGACTTTC.

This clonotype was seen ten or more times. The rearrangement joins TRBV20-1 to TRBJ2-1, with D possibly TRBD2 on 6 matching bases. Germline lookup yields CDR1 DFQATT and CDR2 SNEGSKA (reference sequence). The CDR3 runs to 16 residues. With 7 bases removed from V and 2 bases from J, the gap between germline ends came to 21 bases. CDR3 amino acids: CSGNILATSTYNEQFF. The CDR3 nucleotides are TGCAGTGGGAATATCCTGGCGACTAGTACCTACAATGAGCAGTTCTTC.

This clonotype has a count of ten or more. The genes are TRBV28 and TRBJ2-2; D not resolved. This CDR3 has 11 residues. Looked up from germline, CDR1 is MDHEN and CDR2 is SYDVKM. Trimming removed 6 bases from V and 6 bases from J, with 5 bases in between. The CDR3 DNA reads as TGTGCCAGCAGAGGTGCCGGGGAGCTGTTTTTT. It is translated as CASRGAGELFF.

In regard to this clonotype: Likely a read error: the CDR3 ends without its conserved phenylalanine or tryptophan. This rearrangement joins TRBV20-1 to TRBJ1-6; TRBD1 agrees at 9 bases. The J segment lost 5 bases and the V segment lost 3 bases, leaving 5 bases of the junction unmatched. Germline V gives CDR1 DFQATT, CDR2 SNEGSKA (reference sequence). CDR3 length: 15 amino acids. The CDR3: CSARIRDRDNSPLHL. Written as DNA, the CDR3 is TGCAGTGCTAGGATCCGGGACAGGGATAATTCACCCCTCCACTTA.

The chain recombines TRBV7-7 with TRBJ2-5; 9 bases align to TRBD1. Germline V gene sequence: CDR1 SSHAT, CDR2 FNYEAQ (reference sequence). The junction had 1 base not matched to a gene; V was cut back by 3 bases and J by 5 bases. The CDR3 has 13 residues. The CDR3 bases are TGTGCCAGCAGCTTGGACAGGGGCGAGACCCAGTACTTC. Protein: CASSLDRGETQYF. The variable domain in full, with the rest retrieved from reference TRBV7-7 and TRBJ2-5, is GAGVSQSPRYKVTKRGQDVTLRCDPISSHATLYWYQQALGQGPEFLTYFNYEAQPDKSGLPSDRFSAERPEGSISTLTIQRTEQRDSAMYRCASSLDRGETQYFGPGTRLLVL.

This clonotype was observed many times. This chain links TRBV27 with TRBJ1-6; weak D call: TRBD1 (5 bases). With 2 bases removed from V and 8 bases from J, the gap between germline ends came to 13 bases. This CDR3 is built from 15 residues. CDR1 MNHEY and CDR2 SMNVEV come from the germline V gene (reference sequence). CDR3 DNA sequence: TGTGCCAGCAGTTTACAAAGGGGCGTATATTCACCCCTCCACTTT. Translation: CASSLQRGVYSPLHF.

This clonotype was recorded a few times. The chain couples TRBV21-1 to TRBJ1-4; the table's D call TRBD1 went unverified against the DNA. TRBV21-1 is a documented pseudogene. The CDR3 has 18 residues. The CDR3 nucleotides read TGTGCCAGCAGCAACTTTTCCCCGGGACAGCGGGTAATGAAAAAACTGTTTTTT. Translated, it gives CASSNFSPGQRVMKKLFF.

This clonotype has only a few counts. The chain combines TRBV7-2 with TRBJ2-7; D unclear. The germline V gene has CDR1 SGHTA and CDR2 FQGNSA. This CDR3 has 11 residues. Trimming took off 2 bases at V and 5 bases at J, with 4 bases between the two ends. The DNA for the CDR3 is TGTGCCAGCAGCTTAAGTAACGAGCAGTACTTC. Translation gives CASSLSNEQYF.

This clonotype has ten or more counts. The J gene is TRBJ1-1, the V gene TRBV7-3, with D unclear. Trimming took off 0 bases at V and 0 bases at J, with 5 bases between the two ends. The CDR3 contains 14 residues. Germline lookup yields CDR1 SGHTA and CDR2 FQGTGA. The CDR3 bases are TGTGCCAGCAGCTTAACCGGTGTGAACACTGAAGCTTTCTTT. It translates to CASSLTGVNTEAFF.

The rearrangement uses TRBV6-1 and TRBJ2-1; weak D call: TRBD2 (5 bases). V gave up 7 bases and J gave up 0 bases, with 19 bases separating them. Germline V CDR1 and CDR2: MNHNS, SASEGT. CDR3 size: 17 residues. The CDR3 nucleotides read TGTGCCAGCACCCCCTCTGGTAGCGCCCGCTCCTACAATGAGCAGTTCTTC. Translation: CASTPSGSARSYNEQFF.

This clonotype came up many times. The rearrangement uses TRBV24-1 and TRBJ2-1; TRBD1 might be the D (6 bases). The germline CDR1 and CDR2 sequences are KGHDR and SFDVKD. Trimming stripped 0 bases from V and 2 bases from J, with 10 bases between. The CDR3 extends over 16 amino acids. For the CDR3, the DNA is TGTGCCACCAGTGATTTGTGGGCAGGGGCCTACAATGAGCAGTTCTTC. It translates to CATSDLWAGAYNEQFF.

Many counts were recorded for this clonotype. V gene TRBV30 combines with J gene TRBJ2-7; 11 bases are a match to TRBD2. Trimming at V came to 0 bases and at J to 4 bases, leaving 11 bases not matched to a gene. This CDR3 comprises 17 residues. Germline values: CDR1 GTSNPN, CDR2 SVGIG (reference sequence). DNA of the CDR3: TGTGCCTGGAGTGTACTGGGGACTAGCGGTTGGCAGTACGAGCAGTACTTC. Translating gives CAWSVLGTSGWQYEQYF.

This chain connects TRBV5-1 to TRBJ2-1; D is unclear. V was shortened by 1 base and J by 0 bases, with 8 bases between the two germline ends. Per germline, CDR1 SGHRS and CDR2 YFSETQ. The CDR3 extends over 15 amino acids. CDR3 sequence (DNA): TGCGCCAGCAGCTTGATGCGGAGCTCCTACAATGAGCAGTTCTTC. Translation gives CASSLMRSSYNEQFF. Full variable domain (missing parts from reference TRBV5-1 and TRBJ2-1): KAGVTQTPRYLIKTRGQQVTLSCSPISGHRSVSWYQQTPGQGLQFLFEYFSETQRNKGNFPGRFSGRQFSNSRSEMNVSTLELGDSALYLCASSLMRSSYNEQFFGPGTRLTVL.

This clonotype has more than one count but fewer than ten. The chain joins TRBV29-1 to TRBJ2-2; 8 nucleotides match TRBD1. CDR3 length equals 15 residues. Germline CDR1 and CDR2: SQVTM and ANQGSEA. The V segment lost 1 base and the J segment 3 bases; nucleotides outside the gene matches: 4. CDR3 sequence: CSVEGGDRYTGELFF. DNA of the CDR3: TGCAGCGTTGAAGGTGGGGACAGGTACACCGGGGAGCTGTTTTTT.

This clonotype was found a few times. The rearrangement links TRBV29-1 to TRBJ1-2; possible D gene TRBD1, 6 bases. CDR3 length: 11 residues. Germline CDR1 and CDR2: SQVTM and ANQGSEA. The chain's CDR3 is CMGADNYGYTF. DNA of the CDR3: TGCATGGGGGCCGACAACTATGGCTACACCTTC. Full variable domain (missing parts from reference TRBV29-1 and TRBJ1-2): SAVISQKPSRDICQRGTSLTIQCQVDSQVTMMFWYRQQPGQSLTLIATANQGSEATYESGFVIDKFPISRPNLTFSTLTVSNMSPEDSSIYLCMGADNYGYTFGSGTRLTVV.

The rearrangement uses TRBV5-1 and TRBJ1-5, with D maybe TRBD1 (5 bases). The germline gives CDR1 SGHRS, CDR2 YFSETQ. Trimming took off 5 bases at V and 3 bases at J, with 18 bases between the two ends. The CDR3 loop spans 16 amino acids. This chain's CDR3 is CASRSGDGGFNQPQHF. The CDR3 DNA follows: TGCGCCAGCAGAAGCGGGGACGGAGGGTTCAATCAGCCCCAGCATTTT.